This T cell receptor beta chain derives from a study of long-term antiretroviral therapy in people with HIV. Study overall: Earliest sampling preceded the 2015 immediate-ART recommendation by about a decade. Findings of the study overall: Unavailable data included ART adherence, viral resistance and therapy changes (switches in treatment). Collection of the blood took place between about 2004 and 2018. The ART regimens in use then may have been less effective than current ones.

Survey-level immunoSEQ v3.0 assays were run. Per-sample targets for sequencing were 40,000-50,000 T-cell genomes. Sequencing used immunoSEQ multiplex PCR; TCRdb keeps in-frame clones, though not all of them. The sample lists tens of thousands of clones; just over 90% were seen once. After removal of 4 bases from V and 4 bases from J, the junction contained 11 bases not matched to a gene. The CDR3 is 18 residues long. In germline, CDR1 is MNHEY, CDR2 SMNVEV (reference sequence). Regarding this clone: Its antigen is currently unknown.

The clonotype comes from a man younger than 35 with HIV. This sequence joins TRBV27 and TRBJ2-2; TRBD2 matches 11 bases. The sample consisted of unsorted PBMCs, taken 3.1 years after starting antiretroviral therapy. The CDR3 DNA follows: TGTGCCAGCAGTTCGGGACTAGCGGCTACCTCGGGCACCGGGGAGCTGTTTTTT. It codes for CASSSGLAATSGTGELFF.